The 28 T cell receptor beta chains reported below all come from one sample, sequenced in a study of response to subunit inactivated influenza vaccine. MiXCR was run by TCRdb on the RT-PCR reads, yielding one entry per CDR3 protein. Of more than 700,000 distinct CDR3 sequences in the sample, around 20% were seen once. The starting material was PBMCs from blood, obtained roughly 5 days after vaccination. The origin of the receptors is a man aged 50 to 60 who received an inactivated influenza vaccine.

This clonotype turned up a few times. In nucleotides, the CDR3 is TGTGCCAGCAGCCAACAGGGGGCAGATACGCAGTATTTT. It specifies CASSQQGADTQYF. The V gene is TRBV3-1, the J gene TRBJ2-3; the match to TRBD1 covers 7 bases. The CDR3 has 13 amino acids. Trimming took 2 bases from V and 4 from J; bases not matched to a gene: 0. Germline loops: CDR1 LGHDT, CDR2 YNNKEL (reference sequence).

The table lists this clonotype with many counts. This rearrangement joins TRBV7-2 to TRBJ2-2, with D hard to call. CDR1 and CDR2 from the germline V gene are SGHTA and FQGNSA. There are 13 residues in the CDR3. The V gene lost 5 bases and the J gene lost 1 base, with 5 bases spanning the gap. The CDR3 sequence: CASSAKNTGELFF. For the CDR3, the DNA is TGTGCCAGCAGCGCCAAGAACACCGGGGAGCTGTTTTTT.

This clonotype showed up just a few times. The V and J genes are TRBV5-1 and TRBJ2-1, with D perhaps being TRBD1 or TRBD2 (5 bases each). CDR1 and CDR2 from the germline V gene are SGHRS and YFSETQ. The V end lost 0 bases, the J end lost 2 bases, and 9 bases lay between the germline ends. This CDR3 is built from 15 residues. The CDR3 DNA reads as TGCGCCAGCAGCTTGGTGGGGGAGACCTACAATGAGCAGTTCTTC. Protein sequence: CASSLVGETYNEQFF.

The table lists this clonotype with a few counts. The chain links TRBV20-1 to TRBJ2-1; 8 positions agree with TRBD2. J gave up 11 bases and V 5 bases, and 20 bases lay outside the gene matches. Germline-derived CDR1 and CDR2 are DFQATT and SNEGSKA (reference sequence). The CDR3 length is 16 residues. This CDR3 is CSAYPPGLVISEQQFF. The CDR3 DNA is TGCAGTGCTTATCCTCCGGGACTAGTTATTTCGGAACAGCAGTTCTTC.

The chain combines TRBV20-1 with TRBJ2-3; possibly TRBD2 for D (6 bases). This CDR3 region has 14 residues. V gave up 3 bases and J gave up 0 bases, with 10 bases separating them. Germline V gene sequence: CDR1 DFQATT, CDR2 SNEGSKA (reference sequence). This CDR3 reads CSASESGSTDTQYF. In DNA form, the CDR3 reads TGCAGTGCTAGTGAAAGCGGGAGCACAGATACGCAGTATTTT.

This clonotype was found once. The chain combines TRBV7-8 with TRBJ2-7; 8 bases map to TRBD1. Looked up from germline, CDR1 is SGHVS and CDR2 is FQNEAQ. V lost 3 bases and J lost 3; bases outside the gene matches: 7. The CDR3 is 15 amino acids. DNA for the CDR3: TGTGCCAGCAGCTTGAACCGGGACAGGAACTACGAGCAGTACTTC. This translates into CASSLNRDRNYEQYF.

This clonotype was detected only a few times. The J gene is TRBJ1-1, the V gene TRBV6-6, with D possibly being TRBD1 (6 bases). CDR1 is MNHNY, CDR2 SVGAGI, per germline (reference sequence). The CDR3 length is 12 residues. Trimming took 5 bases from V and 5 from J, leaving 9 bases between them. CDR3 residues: CASSNRETEAFF. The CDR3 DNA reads TGTGCCAGCAGTAACAGGGAAACTGAAGCTTTCTTT.

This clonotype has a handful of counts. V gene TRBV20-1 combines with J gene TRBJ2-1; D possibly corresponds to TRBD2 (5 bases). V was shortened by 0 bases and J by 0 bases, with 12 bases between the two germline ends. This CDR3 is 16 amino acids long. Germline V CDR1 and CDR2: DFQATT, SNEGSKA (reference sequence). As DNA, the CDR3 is TGCAGTGCTAGAGAACCCCCGGCGGGCTCCTACAATGAGCAGTTCTTC. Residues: CSAREPPAGSYNEQFF.

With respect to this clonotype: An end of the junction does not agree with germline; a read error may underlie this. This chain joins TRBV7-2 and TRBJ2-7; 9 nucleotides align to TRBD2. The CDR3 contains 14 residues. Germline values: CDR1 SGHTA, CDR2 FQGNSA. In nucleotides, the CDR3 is TGTGCCAGCAGCCCGGGACTAGCCTCCTACGAGCAGTATTTC. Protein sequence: CASSPGLASYEQYF.

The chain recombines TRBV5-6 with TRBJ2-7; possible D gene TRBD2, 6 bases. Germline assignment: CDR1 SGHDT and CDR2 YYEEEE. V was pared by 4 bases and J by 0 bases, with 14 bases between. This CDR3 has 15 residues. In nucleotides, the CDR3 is TGTGCCAGCAGCCCCGGCGGGATGGACTCCTACGAGCAGTACTTC. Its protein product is CASSPGGMDSYEQYF.

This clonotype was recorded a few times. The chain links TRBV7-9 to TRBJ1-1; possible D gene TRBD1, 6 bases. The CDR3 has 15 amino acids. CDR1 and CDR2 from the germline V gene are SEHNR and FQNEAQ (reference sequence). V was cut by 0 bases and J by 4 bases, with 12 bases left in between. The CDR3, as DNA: TGTGCCAGCAGCTTAGCTCCAGGGGTAAGCACTGAAGCTTTCTTT. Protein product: CASSLAPGVSTEAFF.

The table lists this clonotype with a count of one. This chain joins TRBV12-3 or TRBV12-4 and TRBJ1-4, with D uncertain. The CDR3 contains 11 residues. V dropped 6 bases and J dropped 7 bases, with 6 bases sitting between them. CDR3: CASSNSEKLFF. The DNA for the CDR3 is TGTGCCAGCAGCAACAGTGAAAAACTGTTTTTT.

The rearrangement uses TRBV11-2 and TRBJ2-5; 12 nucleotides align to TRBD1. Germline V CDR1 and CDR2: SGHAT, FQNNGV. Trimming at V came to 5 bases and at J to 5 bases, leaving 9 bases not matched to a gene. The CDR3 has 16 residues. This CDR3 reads CASSPMLGQGAETQYF. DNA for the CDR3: TGTGCCAGCAGCCCGATGCTGGGACAGGGGGCTGAGACCCAGTACTTC.

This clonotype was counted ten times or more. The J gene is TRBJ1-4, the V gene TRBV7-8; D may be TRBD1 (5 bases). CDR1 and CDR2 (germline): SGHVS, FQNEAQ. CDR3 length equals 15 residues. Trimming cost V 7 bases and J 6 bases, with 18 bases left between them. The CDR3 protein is CASTPYRGADEKLFF. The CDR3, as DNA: TGTGCCAGCACCCCGTACCGAGGGGCGGATGAAAAACTGTTTTTT.

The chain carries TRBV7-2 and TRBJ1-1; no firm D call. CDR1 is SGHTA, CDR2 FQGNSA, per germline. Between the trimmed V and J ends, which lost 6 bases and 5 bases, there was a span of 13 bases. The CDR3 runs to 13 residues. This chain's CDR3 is CASRLLGGTEAFF. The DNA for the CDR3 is TGTGCCAGCAGACTCCTCGGTGGAACTGAAGCTTTCTTT.

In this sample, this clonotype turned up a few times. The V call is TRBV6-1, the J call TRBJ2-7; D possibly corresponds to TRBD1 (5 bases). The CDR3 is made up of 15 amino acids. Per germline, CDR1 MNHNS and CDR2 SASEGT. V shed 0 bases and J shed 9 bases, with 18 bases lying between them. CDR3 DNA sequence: TGTGCCAGCAGTGAAGCGACTGGTGGAAGGGGTGGGCAGTACTTC. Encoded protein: CASSEATGGRGGQYF.

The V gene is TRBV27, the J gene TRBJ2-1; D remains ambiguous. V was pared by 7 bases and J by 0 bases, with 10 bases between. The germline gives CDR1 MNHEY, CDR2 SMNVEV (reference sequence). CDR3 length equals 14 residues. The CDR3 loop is CASKQTSSYNEQFF. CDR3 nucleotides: TGTGCCAGCAAGCAGACGAGCTCCTACAATGAGCAGTTCTTC.

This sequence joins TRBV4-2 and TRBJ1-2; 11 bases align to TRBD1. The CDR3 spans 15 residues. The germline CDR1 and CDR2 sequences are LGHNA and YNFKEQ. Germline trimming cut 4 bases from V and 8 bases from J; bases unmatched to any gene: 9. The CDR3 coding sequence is TGTGCCAGCAGCCGCGAAAGGACAGGGGGCAAGGGCTACACCTTC. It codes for CASSRERTGGKGYTF.

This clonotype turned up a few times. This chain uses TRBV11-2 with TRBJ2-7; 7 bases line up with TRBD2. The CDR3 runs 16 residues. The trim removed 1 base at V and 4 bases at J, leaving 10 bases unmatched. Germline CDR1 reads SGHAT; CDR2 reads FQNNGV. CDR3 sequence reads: CASSLGATGTTYEQYF. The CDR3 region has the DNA TGTGCCAGCAGCTTAGGGGCAACCGGGACTACTTACGAGCAGTACTTC.

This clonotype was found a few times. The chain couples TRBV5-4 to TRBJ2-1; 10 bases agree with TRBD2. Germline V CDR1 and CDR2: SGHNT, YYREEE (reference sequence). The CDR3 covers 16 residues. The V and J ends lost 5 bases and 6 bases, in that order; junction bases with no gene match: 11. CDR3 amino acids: CASRSTGTSALNEQFF. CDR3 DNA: TGTGCCAGCAGGTCTACCGGGACTAGCGCCCTCAATGAGCAGTTCTTC.

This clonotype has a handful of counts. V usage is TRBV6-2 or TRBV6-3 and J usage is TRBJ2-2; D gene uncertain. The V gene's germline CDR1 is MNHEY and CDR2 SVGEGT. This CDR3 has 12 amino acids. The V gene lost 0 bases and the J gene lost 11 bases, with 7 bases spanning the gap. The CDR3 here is CASSYSTVELFF. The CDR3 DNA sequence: TGTGCCAGCAGTTACTCGACTGTTGAGCTGTTTTTT.

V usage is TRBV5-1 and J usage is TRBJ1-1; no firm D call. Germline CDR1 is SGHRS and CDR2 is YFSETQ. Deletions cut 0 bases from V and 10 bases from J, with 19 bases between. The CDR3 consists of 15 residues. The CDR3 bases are TGCGCCAGCAGCTTGGCCACGTCGGAGTCCAAGTCAGCTTTCTTT. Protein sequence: CASSLATSESKSAFF.

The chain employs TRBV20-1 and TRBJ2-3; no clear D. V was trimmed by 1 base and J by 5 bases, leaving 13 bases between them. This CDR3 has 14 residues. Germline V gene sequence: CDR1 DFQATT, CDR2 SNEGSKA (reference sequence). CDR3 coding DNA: TGCAGTGCTAGAGTCCTAGGAGCATTAGATACGCAGTATTTT. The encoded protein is CSARVLGALDTQYF.

CDR3 in amino acids: CAWSYGMGGSYEQYF. The CDR3 nucleotides read TGTGCCTGGAGTTATGGGATGGGGGGTTCCTACGAGCAGTACTTC. V is TRBV30 and J is TRBJ2-7; possible D gene TRBD2, 6 bases. Germline V CDR1 and CDR2: GTSNPN, SVGIG (reference sequence). The CDR3 contains 15 residues. V was clipped by 2 bases and J by 1 base, with 15 bases between them.

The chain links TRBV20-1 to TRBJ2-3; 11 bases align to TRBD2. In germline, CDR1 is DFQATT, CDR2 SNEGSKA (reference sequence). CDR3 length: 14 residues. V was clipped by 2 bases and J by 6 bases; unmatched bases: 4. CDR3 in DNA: TGCAGTGCTAGACCTAGCGGGAGGAGGGATACGCAGTATTTT. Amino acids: CSARPSGRRDTQYF.

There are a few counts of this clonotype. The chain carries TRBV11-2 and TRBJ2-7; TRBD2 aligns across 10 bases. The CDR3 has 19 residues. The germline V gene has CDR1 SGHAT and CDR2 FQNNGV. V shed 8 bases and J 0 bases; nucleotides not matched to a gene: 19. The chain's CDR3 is CASSRRVFSSGSRSYEQYF. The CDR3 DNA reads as TGTGCCAGCTCTAGACGGGTCTTCTCTAGCGGGAGCCGCTCCTACGAGCAGTACTTC.

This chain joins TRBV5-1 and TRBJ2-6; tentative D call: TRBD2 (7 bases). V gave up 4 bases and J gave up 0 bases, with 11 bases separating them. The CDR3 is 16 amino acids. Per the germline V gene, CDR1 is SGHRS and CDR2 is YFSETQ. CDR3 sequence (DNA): TGCGCCAGCAGCCCGGGGGGCATCTCTGGGGCCAACGTCCTGACTTTC. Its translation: CASSPGGISGANVLTF.

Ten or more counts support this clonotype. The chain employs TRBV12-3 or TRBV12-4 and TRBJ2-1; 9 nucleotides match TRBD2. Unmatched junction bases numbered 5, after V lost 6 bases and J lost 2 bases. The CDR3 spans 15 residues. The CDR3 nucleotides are TGTGCCAGCAGACCCCTAGCGGGGCCCTACAATGAGCAGTTCTTC. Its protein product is CASRPLAGPYNEQFF.